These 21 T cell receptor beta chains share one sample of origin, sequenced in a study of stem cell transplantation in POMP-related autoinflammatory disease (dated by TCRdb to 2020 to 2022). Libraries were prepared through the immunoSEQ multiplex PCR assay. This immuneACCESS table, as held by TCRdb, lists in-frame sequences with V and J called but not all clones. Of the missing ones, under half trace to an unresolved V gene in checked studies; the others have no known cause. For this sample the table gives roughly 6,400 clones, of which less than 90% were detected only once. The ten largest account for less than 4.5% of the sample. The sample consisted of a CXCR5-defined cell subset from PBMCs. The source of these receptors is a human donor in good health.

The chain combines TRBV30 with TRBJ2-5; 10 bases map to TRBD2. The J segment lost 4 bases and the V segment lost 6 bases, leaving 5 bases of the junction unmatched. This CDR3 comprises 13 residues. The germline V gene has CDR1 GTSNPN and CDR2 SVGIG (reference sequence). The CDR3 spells CACKRGGRETQYF. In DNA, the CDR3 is TGTGCCTGTAAGCGGGGGGGCCGAGAGACCCAGTACTTC.

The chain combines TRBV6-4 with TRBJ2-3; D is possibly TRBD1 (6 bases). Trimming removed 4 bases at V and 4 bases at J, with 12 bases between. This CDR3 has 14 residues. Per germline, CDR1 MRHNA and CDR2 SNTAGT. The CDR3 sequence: CASSVGAPPDTQYF. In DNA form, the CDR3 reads TGTGCCAGCAGTGTGGGGGCCCCGCCAGATACGCAGTATTTT.

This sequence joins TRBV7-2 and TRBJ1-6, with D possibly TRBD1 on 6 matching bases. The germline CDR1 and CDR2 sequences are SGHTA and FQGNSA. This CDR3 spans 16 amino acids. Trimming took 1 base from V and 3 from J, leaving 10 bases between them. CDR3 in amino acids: CASSLGGANYNSPLHF. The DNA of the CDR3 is TGTGCCAGCAGCTTAGGGGGGGCCAACTATAATTCACCCCTCCACTTT. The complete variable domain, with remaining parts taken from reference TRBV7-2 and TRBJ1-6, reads GAGVSQSPSNKVTEKGKDVELRCDPISGHTALYWYRQSLGQGLEFLIYFQGNSAPDKSGLPSDRFSAERTGGSVSTLTIQRTQQEDSAVYLCASSLGGANYNSPLHFGNGTRLTVT.

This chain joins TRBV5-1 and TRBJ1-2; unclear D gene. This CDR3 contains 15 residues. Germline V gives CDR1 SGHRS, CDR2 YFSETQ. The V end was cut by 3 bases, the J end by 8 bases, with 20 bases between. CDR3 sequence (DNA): TGCGCCAGCAGCTCGGGAGTTCTGGTTTCGGGGGGCTACACCTTC. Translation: CASSSGVLVSGGYTF. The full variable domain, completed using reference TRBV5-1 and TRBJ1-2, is KAGVTQTPRYLIKTRGQQVTLSCSPISGHRSVSWYQQTPGQGLQFLFEYFSETQRNKGNFPGRFSGRQFSNSRSEMNVSTLELGDSALYLCASSSGVLVSGGYTFGSGTRLTVV.

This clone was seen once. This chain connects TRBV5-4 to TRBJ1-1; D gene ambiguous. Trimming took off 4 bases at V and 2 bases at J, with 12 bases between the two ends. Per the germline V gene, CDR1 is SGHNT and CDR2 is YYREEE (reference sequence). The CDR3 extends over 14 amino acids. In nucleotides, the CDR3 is TGTGCCAGCAGCCTCCGAGGGTTCAACACTGAAGCTTTCTTT. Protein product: CASSLRGFNTEAFF.

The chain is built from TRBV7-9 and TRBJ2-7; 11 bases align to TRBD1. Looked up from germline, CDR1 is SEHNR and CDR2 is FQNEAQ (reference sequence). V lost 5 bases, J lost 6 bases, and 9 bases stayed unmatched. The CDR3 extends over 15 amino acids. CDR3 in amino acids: CASSQAGTGGREQYF. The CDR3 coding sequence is TGTGCCAGCAGCCAGGCCGGGACAGGGGGTCGCGAGCAGTACTTC.

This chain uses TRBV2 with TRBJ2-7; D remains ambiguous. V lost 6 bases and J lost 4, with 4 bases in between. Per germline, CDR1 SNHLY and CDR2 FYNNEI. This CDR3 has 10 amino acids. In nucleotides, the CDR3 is TGTGCCAGCAGGAGGTACGAGCAGTACTTC. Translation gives CASRRYEQYF.

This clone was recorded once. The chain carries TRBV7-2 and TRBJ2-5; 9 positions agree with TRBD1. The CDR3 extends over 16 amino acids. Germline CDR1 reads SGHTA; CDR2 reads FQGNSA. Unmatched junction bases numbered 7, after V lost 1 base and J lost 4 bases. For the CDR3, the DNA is TGTGCCAGCAGCTTAGTGAGGACAGGGGTGGGAGAGACCCAGTACTTC. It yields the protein CASSLVRTGVGETQYF.

CDR3 sequence: CASSLELGGYGYTF. The DNA of the CDR3 is TGTGCCAGCAGCTTAGAGCTGGGGGGCTATGGCTACACCTTC. V gene TRBV7-9 combines with J gene TRBJ1-2, with D tentatively TRBD1 (5 bases). The germline V gene encodes CDR1 SEHNR and CDR2 FQNEAQ (reference sequence). V was cut by 1 base and J by 4 bases, with 10 bases left in between. The CDR3 sequence is 14 residues long. Using reference TRBV7-9 and TRBJ1-2 for the parts outside the CDR3, the full variable domain is DTGVSQNPRHKITKRGQNVTFRCDPISEHNRLYWYRQTLGQGPEFLTYFQNEAQLEKSRLLSDRFSAERPKGSFSTLEIQRTEQGDSAMYLCASSLELGGYGYTFGSGTRLTVV.

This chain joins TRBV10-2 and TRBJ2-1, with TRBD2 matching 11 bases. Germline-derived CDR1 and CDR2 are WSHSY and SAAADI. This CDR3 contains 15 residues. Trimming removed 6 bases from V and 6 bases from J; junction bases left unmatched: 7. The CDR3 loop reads CASRLAGGPVNEQFF. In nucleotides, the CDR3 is TGCGCCAGCAGGTTAGCGGGGGGGCCCGTCAATGAGCAGTTCTTC.

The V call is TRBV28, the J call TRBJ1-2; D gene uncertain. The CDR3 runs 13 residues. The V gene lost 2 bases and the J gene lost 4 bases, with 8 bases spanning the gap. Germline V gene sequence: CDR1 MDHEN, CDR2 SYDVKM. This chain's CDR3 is CASSLTRRYGYTF. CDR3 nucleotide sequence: TGTGCCAGCAGTTTAACCAGACGCTATGGCTACACCTTC.

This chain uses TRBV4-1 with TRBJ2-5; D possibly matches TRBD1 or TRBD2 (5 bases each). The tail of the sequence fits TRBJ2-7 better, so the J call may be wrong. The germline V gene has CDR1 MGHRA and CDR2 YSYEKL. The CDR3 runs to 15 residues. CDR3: CATQRGPGGGYEQYF. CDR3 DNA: TGCGCCACCCAGAGGGGCCCGGGTGGGGGTTACGAGCAGTACTTC.

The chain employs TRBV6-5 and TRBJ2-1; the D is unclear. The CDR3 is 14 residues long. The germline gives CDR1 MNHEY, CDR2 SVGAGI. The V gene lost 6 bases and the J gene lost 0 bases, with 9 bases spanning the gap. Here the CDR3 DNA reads TGTGCCAGCAGGAATCCCAGCTCCTACAATGAGCAGTTCTTC. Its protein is CASRNPSSYNEQFF.

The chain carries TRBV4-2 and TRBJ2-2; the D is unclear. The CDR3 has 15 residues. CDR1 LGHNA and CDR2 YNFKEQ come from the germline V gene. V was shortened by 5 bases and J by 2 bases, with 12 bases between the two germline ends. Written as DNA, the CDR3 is TGTGCCAGCAGCTACGGGCCCTTCAACACCGGGGAGCTGTTTTTT. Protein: CASSYGPFNTGELFF.

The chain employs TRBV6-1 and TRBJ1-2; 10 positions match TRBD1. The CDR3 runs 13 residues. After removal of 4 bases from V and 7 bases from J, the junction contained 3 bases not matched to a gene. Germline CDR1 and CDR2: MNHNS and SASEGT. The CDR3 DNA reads TGTGCCAGCAGTGCGGACAGGGGGGCTGGCTACACCTTC. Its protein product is CASSADRGAGYTF.

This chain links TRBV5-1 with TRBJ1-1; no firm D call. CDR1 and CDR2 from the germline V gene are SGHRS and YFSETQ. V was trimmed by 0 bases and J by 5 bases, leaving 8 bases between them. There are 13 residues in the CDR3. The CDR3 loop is CASSLEARTEAFF. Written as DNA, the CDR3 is TGCGCCAGCAGCTTGGAGGCCAGGACTGAAGCTTTCTTT.

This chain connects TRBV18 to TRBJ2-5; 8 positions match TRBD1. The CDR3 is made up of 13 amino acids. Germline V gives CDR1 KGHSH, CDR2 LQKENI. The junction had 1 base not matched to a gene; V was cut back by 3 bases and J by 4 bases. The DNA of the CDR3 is TGTGCCAGCTCACCTGGGACAGGAGAGACCCAGTACTTC. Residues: CASSPGTGETQYF.

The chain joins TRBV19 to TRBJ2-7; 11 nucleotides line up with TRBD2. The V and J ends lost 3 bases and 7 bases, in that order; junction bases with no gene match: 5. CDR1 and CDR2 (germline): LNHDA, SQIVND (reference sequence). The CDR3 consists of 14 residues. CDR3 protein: CASSIRLAGSEQYF. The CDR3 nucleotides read TGTGCCAGTAGTATTAGACTAGCGGGGTCGGAGCAGTACTTC.

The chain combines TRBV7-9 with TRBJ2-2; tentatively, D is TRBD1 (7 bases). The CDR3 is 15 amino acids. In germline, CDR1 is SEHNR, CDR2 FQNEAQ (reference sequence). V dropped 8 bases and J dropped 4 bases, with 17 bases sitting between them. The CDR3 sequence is CASLGRGAITGELFF. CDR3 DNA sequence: TGTGCCAGCCTTGGCAGGGGGGCCATCACCGGGGAGCTGTTTTTT.

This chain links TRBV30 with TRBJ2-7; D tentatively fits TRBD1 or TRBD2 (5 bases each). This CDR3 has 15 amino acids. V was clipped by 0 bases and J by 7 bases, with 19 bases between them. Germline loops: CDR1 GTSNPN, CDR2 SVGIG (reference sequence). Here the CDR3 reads CAWSVKGRIFGEQYF. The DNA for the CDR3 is TGTGCCTGGAGTGTAAAGGGACGGATCTTTGGGGAGCAGTACTTC.

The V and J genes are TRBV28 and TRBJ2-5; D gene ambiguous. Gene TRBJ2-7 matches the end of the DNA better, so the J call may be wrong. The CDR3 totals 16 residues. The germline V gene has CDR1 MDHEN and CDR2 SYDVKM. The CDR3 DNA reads TGTGCCAGCAGCCCACATATTTCAGGTTACACCTACGAGCAGTACTTC. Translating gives CASSPHISGYTYEQYF.